These 27 T cell receptor beta chains originate from one sample sequenced in a study of blood T cells in healthy people across ages. A J-beta primer mix and a sample-barcoded 5' primer were used in a second PCR of roughly 6 to 11 cycles. TCRdb reprocessed the 5' RACE reads with MiXCR, giving one entry per CDR3 protein. The data contain 600,000 or so distinct CDR3 sequences, roughly 48% of them singletons. The specimen sequenced was blood. The receptors were sampled from a man older than 75 in good health.

This chain connects TRBV7-9 to TRBJ1-2; no clear D. This CDR3 is built from 14 residues. CDR1 is SEHNR, CDR2 FQNEAQ, per germline (reference sequence). Deletions cut 2 bases from V and 1 base from J, with 8 bases between. The CDR3: CASSLREINYGYTF. The CDR3 DNA reads TGTGCCAGCAGCTTAAGGGAAATTAACTATGGCTACACCTTC.

On this clonotype: This clone may be a read error of a much larger clone one base away. The chain carries TRBV6-5 and TRBJ2-6; 11 bases fit TRBD2. This CDR3 is built from 20 residues. CDR1 MNHEY and CDR2 SVGAGI come from the germline V gene. The CDR3 DNA sequence: TGTGCCAACAGTTCCCCCGGGGGGCTAGCGGGAGGCTCTGGGGCCAACGTCCTGACTTTC. Amino acid sequence: CANSSPGGLAGGSGANVLTF.

This clonotype was detected only a few times. This rearrangement joins TRBV6-6 to TRBJ2-7; 11 nucleotides align to TRBD2. Germline V gives CDR1 MNHNY, CDR2 SVGAGI (reference sequence). The trim removed 5 bases at V and 4 bases at J, leaving 4 bases unmatched. The CDR3 runs 14 residues. The CDR3 here is CASSPTSGMYEQYF. The DNA for the CDR3 is TGTGCCAGCAGTCCGACTAGCGGGATGTACGAGCAGTACTTC.

The chain joins TRBV29-1 to TRBJ2-7; no firm D call. CDR1 is SQVTM, CDR2 ANQGSEA, per germline. Trimming removed 6 bases at V and 0 bases at J, with 12 bases between. The CDR3 extends over 13 amino acids. Written as DNA, the CDR3 is TGCAGCGTGGCCCCCTTATTCTCCTACGAGCAGTACTTC. The encoded protein is CSVAPLFSYEQYF.

This clonotype occurred a few times. The chain joins TRBV9 to TRBJ2-1; D ambiguous. CDR3 length: 18 residues. Between the trimmed V and J ends, which lost 3 bases and 0 bases, there was a span of 19 bases. The V gene's germline CDR1 is SGDLS and CDR2 YYNGEE. CDR3 sequence: CASSARLSPQSSYNEQFF. CDR3 coding DNA: TGTGCCAGCAGCGCGCGGTTGTCCCCCCAGAGCTCCTACAATGAGCAGTTCTTC.

The CDR3 here is CASSPRGGRTGNEQYF. For the CDR3, the DNA is TGTGCCAGCAGTCCTAGAGGGGGCAGGACGGGGAATGAGCAGTACTTC. This chain uses TRBV7-9 with TRBJ2-7; the match to TRBD1 covers 7 bases. Germline V gene data show CDR1 as SEHNR and CDR2 as FQNEAQ (reference sequence). This CDR3 is 16 amino acids long. The junction had 18 bases not matched to a gene; V was cut back by 6 bases and J by 7 bases.

The genes are TRBV29-1 and TRBJ2-7; maybe TRBD1 (6 bases). Trimming left V 7 bases short and J 7 bases short, with 17 bases between. CDR1 is SQVTM, CDR2 ANQGSEA, per germline. This CDR3 spans 12 amino acids. The CDR3: CSATGSWNEQYF. The CDR3 DNA sequence: TGCAGCGCGACAGGTTCGTGGAATGAGCAGTACTTC.

The V gene is TRBV6-5, the J gene TRBJ2-4; 10 positions agree with TRBD2. In germline, CDR1 is MNHEY, CDR2 SVGAGI. The CDR3 is 15 amino acids. With 6 bases clipped from V and 4 bases from J, the junction kept 6 bases outside the gene matches. The CDR3 sequence: CASSPSSGGKNIQYF. In DNA, the CDR3 is TGTGCCAGCAGCCCATCTAGCGGGGGTAAAAACATTCAGTACTTC.

The genes are TRBV7-2 and TRBJ2-1; tentative D call: TRBD1 (6 bases). With 5 bases removed from V and 10 bases from J, the gap between germline ends came to 15 bases. This CDR3 has 13 amino acids. Germline assignment: CDR1 SGHTA and CDR2 FQGNSA. CDR3 sequence reads: CASSPRTAYEQFF. The CDR3, as DNA: TGTGCCAGCAGCCCCAGGACAGCCTACGAGCAGTTCTTC.

The genes are TRBV29-1 and TRBJ1-3, with 11 bases fitting TRBD1. CDR1 is SQVTM and CDR2 is ANQGSEA in the germline V gene. The CDR3 totals 12 residues. Trimming cost V 4 bases and J 8 bases; bases outside gene matches: 1. CDR3 in amino acids: CSVGDRGDTIYF. The CDR3 nucleotides read TGCAGCGTTGGGGACAGGGGGGACACCATATATTTT.

This chain connects TRBV5-1 to TRBJ2-1; the D is unclear. CDR1 SGHRS and CDR2 YFSETQ come from the germline V gene. The CDR3 sequence is 16 residues long. V was shortened by 2 bases and J by 13 bases, with 25 bases between the two germline ends. DNA of the CDR3: TGCGCCAGCAGCTTTGGACGGGCAGAAGGTTGGCCGGACCAGTTCTTC. It codes for CASSFGRAEGWPDQFF.

V gene TRBV5-1 combines with J gene TRBJ1-6, with TRBD1 matching over 7 bases. This CDR3 spans 15 amino acids. V lost 0 bases, J lost 7 bases, and 4 bases stayed unmatched. The germline V gene has CDR1 SGHRS and CDR2 YFSETQ. CDR3 loop: CASSLETGTNSPLHF. DNA for the CDR3: TGCGCCAGCAGCTTGGAGACAGGGACAAATTCACCCCTCCACTTT.

The chain combines TRBV18 with TRBJ1-1, with TRBD1 matching over 8 bases. This CDR3 is 15 amino acids long. V was pared by 4 bases and J by 2 bases, with 6 bases of the junction left unmatched. The germline CDR1 and CDR2 sequences are KGHSH and LQKENI. CDR3 loop: CASSREQGGNTEAFF. The CDR3 region has the DNA TGTGCCAGCTCACGCGAACAGGGGGGAAACACTGAAGCTTTCTTT. The full variable domain, in which reference TRBV18 and TRBJ1-1 provide the parts outside the CDR3, is NAGVMQNPRHLVRRRGQEARLRCSPMKGHSHVYWYRQLPEEGLKFMVYLQKENIIDESGMPKERFSAEFPKEGPSILRIQQVVRGDSAAYFCASSREQGGNTEAFFGQGTRLTVV.

The sample holds many counts of this clonotype. The V call is TRBV6-1, the J call TRBJ2-6; 9 positions agree with TRBD1. Trimming took 8 bases from V and 0 from J; bases not matched to a gene: 8. Germline values: CDR1 MNHNS, CDR2 SASEGT. This CDR3 region has 17 residues. The CDR3 loop is CASQRDRGVSGANVLTF. CDR3 nucleotides: TGTGCCAGCCAACGCGACAGGGGGGTCTCTGGGGCCAACGTCCTGACTTTC.

The rearrangement joins TRBV7-2 to TRBJ1-4, with D perhaps matching TRBD1 (5 bases). Germline V gene lookup returns CDR1 SGHTA and CDR2 FQGNSA. V was pared by 6 bases and J by 0 bases, with 14 bases between. The CDR3 is made up of 16 amino acids. The CDR3 DNA reads as TGTGCCAGCAGTATCCTATTAGGGGCAACTAATGAAAAACTGTTTTTT. Its protein is CASSILLGATNEKLFF. Supplemented by reference TRBV7-2 and TRBJ1-4, the full variable domain reads GAGVSQSPSNKVTEKGKDVELRCDPISGHTALYWYRQSLGQGLEFLIYFQGNSAPDKSGLPSDRFSAERTGGSVSTLTIQRTQQEDSAVYLCASSILLGATNEKLFFGSGTQLSVL.

This rearrangement joins TRBV20-1 to TRBJ1-1; D remains unclear. Germline-derived CDR1 and CDR2 are DFQATT and SNEGSKA (reference sequence). This CDR3 spans 11 amino acids. V was cut by 6 bases and J by 2 bases, with 7 bases left in between. CDR3 coding DNA: TGCAGTGCAGAAGACAACACTGAAGCTTTCTTT. Amino acids: CSAEDNTEAFF.

This clonotype was detected only a few times. The chain uses TRBV9 and TRBJ2-7, with 10 bases fitting TRBD2. Unmatched junction bases numbered 6, after V lost 2 bases and J lost 1 base. CDR1 and CDR2 (germline): SGDLS, YYNGEE. The length of the CDR3 is 16 residues. CDR3 protein: CASSVSSSGGSYEQYF. CDR3 coding DNA: TGTGCCAGCAGCGTCAGCTCTAGCGGGGGATCCTACGAGCAGTACTTC.

J is TRBJ2-5 and V is TRBV29-1; tentatively, D is TRBD1 (6 bases). Trimming removed 7 bases from V and 4 bases from J, with 19 bases in between. The CDR3 runs 14 residues. The germline V gene encodes CDR1 SQVTM and CDR2 ANQGSEA. The CDR3 DNA reads as TGCAGCGCCTCACGGGACAATTCTAGAGAGACCCAGTACTTC. Residues: CSASRDNSRETQYF. The full variable domain, in which reference TRBV29-1 and TRBJ2-5 provide the parts outside the CDR3, is SAVISQKPSRDICQRGTSLTIQCQVDSQVTMMFWYRQQPGQSLTLIATANQGSEATYESGFVIDKFPISRPNLTFSTLTVSNMSPEDSSIYLCSASRDNSRETQYFGPGTRLLVL.

Points on this clonotype: Germline and junction disagree at one end, which may indicate a read error. The chain has TRBV7-9 and TRBJ1-1; unclear D gene. CDR3 length: 12 amino acids. CDR1 is SEHNR, CDR2 FQNEAQ, per germline (reference sequence). The CDR3 here is CASSLLNTGAFF. In DNA form, the CDR3 reads TGTGCCAGCAGCTTGCTGAACACTGGAGCTTTCTTT. Looking up the rest from reference TRBV7-9 and TRBJ1-1 gives the full variable domain: DTGVSQNPRHKITKRGQNVTFRCDPISEHNRLYWYRQTLGQGPEFLTYFQNEAQLEKSRLLSDRFSAERPKGSFSTLEIQRTEQGDSAMYLCASSLLNTGAFFGQGTRLTVV.

Of note for this clonotype: A much larger clone differs from this one at a single base, so this may be a read error. This chain joins TRBV7-2 and TRBJ2-1; TRBD2 agrees at 10 bases. The CDR3 is 15 amino acids. CDR1 is SGHTA, CDR2 FQGNSA, per germline. V lost 1 base and J lost 10; bases outside the gene matches: 7. The CDR3 DNA sequence: TGTGCCAGCAGCTTAGAAACTAGCGGGATCTACGAGCAGTTCTTC. This gives the protein CASSLETSGIYEQFF.

A few counts support this clonotype. The chain couples TRBV20-1 to TRBJ2-1, with TRBD1 matching over 7 bases. Germline assignment: CDR1 DFQATT and CDR2 SNEGSKA (reference sequence). CDR3 length: 13 amino acids. V lost 3 bases to trimming and J lost 4 bases; unmatched junction nucleotides: 3. The CDR3 coding sequence is TGCAGTGCTAGTAGGGACAGATACAATGAGCAGTTCTTC. It is translated as CSASRDRYNEQFF.

The chain joins TRBV20-1 to TRBJ2-5, with unresolved D. Trimming removed 6 bases from V and 5 bases from J, with 13 bases in between. This CDR3 has 12 amino acids. The germline gives CDR1 DFQATT, CDR2 SNEGSKA (reference sequence). In DNA, the CDR3 is TGCAGTGCGCACTTGGGTGGGGAGACCCAGTACTTC. This translates into CSAHLGGETQYF.

This chain joins TRBV4-1 and TRBJ2-3; D tentatively fits TRBD1 or TRBD2 (6 bases each). The CDR3 has 16 amino acids. The V gene's germline CDR1 is MGHRA and CDR2 YSYEKL. Trimming cost V 1 base and J 3 bases, with 14 bases left between them. CDR3 coding DNA: TGCGCCAGCAGCCAAGGGAGGGGCAGGGGAACAGATACGCAGTATTTT. This codes for CASSQGRGRGTDTQYF.

V and J are TRBV20-1 and TRBJ2-7; D is ambiguous. This CDR3 is built from 12 residues. CDR1 and CDR2 (germline): DFQATT, SNEGSKA (reference sequence). V was pared by 3 bases and J by 6 bases, with 12 bases between. CDR3 region: CSASSGVSEQYF. DNA for the CDR3: TGCAGTGCTAGTTCTGGCGTTAGCGAGCAGTACTTC.

The chain joins TRBV5-1 to TRBJ2-1; D remains unclear. This CDR3 region has 13 residues. V lost 3 bases and J lost 7, with 11 bases in between. Germline CDR1 SGHRS, CDR2 YFSETQ. CDR3 in DNA: TGCGCCAGCAGCTCCGGTGGGGTAAATGAGCAGTTCTTC. As protein: CASSSGGVNEQFF.

The chain uses TRBV7-2 and TRBJ2-5; 9 bases match TRBD2. Germline trimming cut 1 base from V and 5 bases from J; bases unmatched to any gene: 8. The V gene's germline CDR1 is SGHTA and CDR2 FQGNSA. The CDR3 sequence is 16 residues long. As DNA, the CDR3 is TGTGCCAGCAGCTTAGGGGGCGGGAGGGCCTTTGAGACCCAGTACTTC. Translated, it gives CASSLGGGRAFETQYF. The full variable domain, its missing parts supplied by reference TRBV7-2 and TRBJ2-5, is GAGVSQSPSNKVTEKGKDVELRCDPISGHTALYWYRQSLGQGLEFLIYFQGNSAPDKSGLPSDRFSAERTGGSVSTLTIQRTQQEDSAVYLCASSLGGGRAFETQYFGPGTRLLVL.

This clonotype was detected a few times. The chain combines TRBV20-1 with TRBJ2-7; D uncertain. Germline loops: CDR1 DFQATT, CDR2 SNEGSKA (reference sequence). The CDR3 has 16 residues. V lost 1 base and J lost 5, with 21 bases in between. The CDR3 spells CSARGLLSGRRDEQYF. CDR3 sequence (DNA): TGCAGTGCTAGAGGACTCTTATCCGGGCGCCGAGACGAGCAGTACTTC.